Included here is one T cell receptor (beta chain) sequence, with context. The CDR3 has 13 amino acids. Trimming cost V 0 bases and J 7 bases, with 8 bases left between them. Germline CDR1 reads LGHDT; CDR2 reads YNNKEL (reference sequence). Clones were sequenced by immunoSEQ multiplex PCR, and TCRdb holds only the in-frame ones, with some missing. The sample carries over 55,000 clones, 80% to 95% recorded once. The data belong to a study of control samples from healthy donors and cancer patients. Sequencing was done on a sample of PBMCs. The rearrangement uses TRBV3-1 (or the pseudogene TRBV3-2) and TRBJ2-3, with a possible D match to TRBD2 (5 bases). This TCR came from a young man with colorectal cancer. CDR3 nucleotides: TGTGCCAGCAGCCAAGATCGGGAAAATACGCAGTATTTT. As protein: CASSQDRENTQYF.